Listed here are 22 T cell receptor beta chains from one sample, sequenced in a study of cytomegalovirus exposure and HLA in healthy donors. Sequencing used immunoSEQ multiplex PCR; TCRdb keeps in-frame clones, though not all of them. The sample gives over 110,000 clones, around nine tenths of which show up once; 8.7% is in the top ten. The sample comprised PBMCs. The source is a young man in good health and CMV-seropositive.

The rearrangement links TRBV5-1 to TRBJ1-2, with D hard to call. Germline V gene sequence: CDR1 SGHRS, CDR2 YFSETQ. The CDR3 has 15 amino acids. V lost 0 bases and J 5 bases, leaving 14 bases between the germline ends. The CDR3 spells CASSLEFFPLYGYTF. In nucleotides, the CDR3 is TGCGCCAGCAGCTTGGAATTCTTCCCTTTGTATGGCTACACCTTC.

V is TRBV6-4 and J is TRBJ2-3; 7 nucleotides align to TRBD1. In germline, CDR1 is MRHNA, CDR2 SNTAGT. CDR3 length: 13 residues. Losses at the gene ends were 3 bases for V and 10 bases for J; bases not matched to a gene: 7. CDR3 protein: CASSEVQGLAQYF. CDR3 in DNA: TGTGCCAGCAGTGAGGTACAGGGGTTGGCGCAGTATTTT.

The chain uses TRBV2 and TRBJ2-5; D might be TRBD2 (6 bases). Trimming cost V 5 bases and J 1 base, with 11 bases left between them. The germline CDR1 and CDR2 sequences are SNHLY and FYNNEI. This CDR3 contains 14 residues. CDR3 sequence (DNA): TGTGCCAGCAGTAAGCGGGCAGTCCAAGAGACCCAGTACTTC. It encodes CASSKRAVQETQYF.

The V gene is TRBV9, the J gene TRBJ2-7; D may be TRBD2 (6 bases). The V end was cut by 4 bases, the J end by 0 bases, with 11 bases between. This CDR3 comprises 14 residues. CDR1 and CDR2 (germline): SGDLS, YYNGEE. The DNA of the CDR3 is TGTGCCAGCAGCCCACTCGGGAGCTCCTACGAGCAGTACTTC. Amino acids: CASSPLGSSYEQYF.

Worth noting for this clone: The same CDR3 also results from other DNA sequences found in this sample. The J gene is TRBJ2-6, the V gene TRBV9, with D possibly being TRBD1 (6 bases). This CDR3 comprises 15 residues. V was clipped by 0 bases and J by 4 bases, with 8 bases between them. The germline V gene has CDR1 SGDLS and CDR2 YYNGEE. The CDR3 loop is CASSVAGAGANVLTF. The DNA for the CDR3 is TGTGCCAGCAGCGTAGCAGGGGCCGGGGCCAACGTCCTGACTTTC.

Comments on this clone: Other DNA sequences within the sample encode an identical CDR3. J is TRBJ2-7 and V is TRBV27, with 8 nucleotides matching TRBD1. The CDR3 is made up of 14 amino acids. Germline CDR1 and CDR2: MNHEY and SMNVEV (reference sequence). J lost 5 bases, V lost 4 bases, and 7 bases had no gene match. CDR3 region: CASSSGQGWDEQYF. The CDR3 coding sequence is TGTGCCAGCAGTTCAGGACAGGGCTGGGACGAGCAGTACTTC.

A single count supports this clone. This chain links TRBV27 with TRBJ2-6, with a tentative D call TRBD1 (6 bases). Germline V CDR1 and CDR2: MNHEY, SMNVEV (reference sequence). The CDR3 has 19 residues. Trimming took 4 bases from V and 5 from J, leaving 24 bases between them. The CDR3 region has the DNA TGTGCCAGCAGTTCGGTGGGGACAAGAACCCCCTTCTGGGCCAACGTCCTGACTTTC. It yields the protein CASSSVGTRTPFWANVLTF.

The chain joins TRBV5-1 to TRBJ2-1; TRBD2 might be the D (6 bases). CDR1 and CDR2 (germline): SGHRS, YFSETQ. This CDR3 is built from 13 residues. V lost 4 bases and J 6 bases, leaving 11 bases between the germline ends. CDR3 sequence: CASSLLGGNEQFF. The CDR3 bases are TGCGCCAGCAGCCTGCTGGGGGGCAATGAGCAGTTCTTC.

The chain joins TRBV5-8 to TRBJ1-1; 7 bases align to TRBD1. The germline CDR1 and CDR2 sequences are SGHTS and YDEGEE. CDR3 length: 15 amino acids. J was trimmed by 4 bases and V by 2 bases; bases with no gene match: 8. The CDR3 loop is CASSLTGVGATEAFF. The CDR3 nucleotides read TGTGCCAGCAGCTTAACAGGGGTCGGTGCCACTGAAGCTTTCTTT.

The V gene is TRBV7-9, the J gene TRBJ2-1; no firm D call. The germline CDR1 and CDR2 sequences are SEHNR and FQNEAQ (reference sequence). This CDR3 is 12 amino acids long. V was cut by 1 base and J by 5 bases, with 3 bases left in between. CDR3 DNA: TGTGCCAGCAGCTTAGATAACAATGAGCAGTTCTTC. Translating it yields CASSLDNNEQFF.

This clone has only one observation. CDR3 in DNA: TGTGCCAGCAGTCGACAGGTCTTGGCCTTCTTT. This encodes CASSRQVLAFF. The chain has TRBV5-8 and TRBJ1-1, with D perhaps matching TRBD1 (6 bases). The CDR3 spans 11 residues. Trimming removed 5 bases from V and 14 bases from J, with 16 bases in between. Germline V gene sequence: CDR1 SGHTS, CDR2 YDEGEE.

The chain joins TRBV29-1 to TRBJ2-7; no definite D call. Trimming left V 4 bases short and J 1 base short, with 14 bases between. The germline V gene encodes CDR1 SQVTM and CDR2 ANQGSEA. The length of the CDR3 is 14 residues. CDR3 DNA sequence: TGCAGCGTTGCCGTGCGCCTTCGGTCCTACGAGCAGTACTTC. Residues: CSVAVRLRSYEQYF.

V gene TRBV7-8 combines with J gene TRBJ2-7, with TRBD1 matching over 9 bases. Germline CDR1 and CDR2: SGHVS and FQNEAQ. J lost 6 bases, V lost 4 bases, and 7 bases had no gene match. CDR3 length equals 14 residues. This chain's CDR3 is CASSSGQGRGEQYF. CDR3 nucleotide sequence: TGTGCCAGCAGCTCCGGACAGGGGCGCGGCGAGCAGTACTTC.

V gene TRBV9 combines with J gene TRBJ2-1; 9 nucleotides agree with TRBD1. This CDR3 has 17 amino acids. CDR1 and CDR2 (germline): SGDLS, YYNGEE. The J segment lost 5 bases and the V segment lost 3 bases, leaving 12 bases of the junction unmatched. As DNA, the CDR3 is TGTGCCAGCAGCGCGCCTGACCGGGACAGGGCTAACAATGAGCAGTTCTTC. Translation: CASSAPDRDRANNEQFF.

V is TRBV28 and J is TRBJ1-4; TRBD1 agrees at 7 bases. Germline V gives CDR1 MDHEN, CDR2 SYDVKM. This CDR3 has 13 amino acids. V trimming: 9 bases; J trimming: 8 bases; junction bases outside the gene matches: 9. CDR3 nucleotides: TGTGCCAGTACCGGGACAGTGGAGGAAAAACTGTTTTTT. It codes for CASTGTVEEKLFF.

V usage is TRBV11-2 and J usage is TRBJ2-5; the D gene is possibly TRBD1 (7 bases). This CDR3 comprises 16 residues. CDR1 is SGHAT and CDR2 is FQNNGV in the germline V gene. V was clipped by 3 bases and J by 6 bases, with 20 bases between them. The CDR3 loop reads CASSFGTAGGWKTQYF. DNA for the CDR3: TGTGCCAGCAGCTTCGGGACAGCGGGCGGTTGGAAGACCCAGTACTTC. The full variable domain, with the rest looked up from reference TRBV11-2 and TRBJ2-5, is EAGVAQSPRYKIIEKRQSVAFWCNPISGHATLYWYQQILGQGPKLLIQFQNNGVVDDSQLPKDRFSAERLKGVDSTLKIQPAKLEDSAVYLCASSFGTAGGWKTQYFGPGTRLLVL.

The rearrangement joins TRBV7-2 to TRBJ2-7; maybe TRBD1 (5 bases). The germline V gene encodes CDR1 SGHTA and CDR2 FQGNSA. The CDR3 is made up of 13 amino acids. With 3 bases removed from V and 4 bases from J, the gap between germline ends came to 10 bases. The CDR3 protein is CASSFVGAYEQYF. The CDR3 DNA reads TGTGCCAGCAGCTTCGTAGGGGCGTACGAGCAGTACTTC.

V gene TRBV7-9 combines with J gene TRBJ2-1; 8 bases are a match to TRBD2. V was clipped by 5 bases and J by 10 bases; unmatched bases: 19. CDR1 and CDR2 (germline): SEHNR, FQNEAQ (reference sequence). The CDR3 sequence is 17 residues long. CDR3 in amino acids: CASSAPPWAPSGREQFF. CDR3 sequence (DNA): TGTGCCAGCAGCGCCCCTCCCTGGGCGCCTAGCGGGCGGGAGCAGTTCTTC.

The chain joins TRBV6-5 to TRBJ1-1; TRBD1 might be the D (6 bases). Germline V gene sequence: CDR1 MNHEY, CDR2 SVGAGI. Trimming removed 5 bases from V and 3 bases from J, with 13 bases in between. This CDR3 spans 14 amino acids. CDR3 bases: TGTGCCAGCAGTCCACAGGGTCTCTACACTGAAGCTTTCTTT. This encodes CASSPQGLYTEAFF.

V is TRBV6-6 and J is TRBJ2-1; 7 bases agree with TRBD2. The CDR3 sequence is 16 residues long. Germline assignment: CDR1 MNHNY and CDR2 SVGAGI (reference sequence). The junction had 6 bases not matched to a gene; V was cut back by 2 bases and J by 2 bases. The CDR3 region has the DNA TGTGCCAGCAGTTACGGGGGGGACGGTCCCTACAATGAGCAGTTCTTC. Protein product: CASSYGGDGPYNEQFF.

This sequence joins TRBV11-3 and TRBJ2-5, with D possibly TRBD1 on 5 matching bases. Germline V lookup: CDR1 SGHNT, CDR2 YENEEA. Trimming took off 4 bases at V and 3 bases at J, with 21 bases between the two ends. The CDR3 sequence is 17 residues long. The CDR3 here is CASSSGLWGESEETQYF. As DNA, the CDR3 is TGTGCCAGCAGCTCTGGGTTGTGGGGCGAATCGGAAGAGACCCAGTACTTC. Together with reference TRBV11-3 and TRBJ2-5, the CDR3 gives the full variable domain: EAGVVQSPRYKIIEKKQPVAFWCNPISGHNTLYWYLQNLGQGPELLIRYENEEAVDDSQLPKDRFSAERLKGVDSTLKIQPAELGDSAVYLCASSSGLWGESEETQYFGPGTRLLVL.

The V and J genes are TRBV11-2 and TRBJ1-1; D is perhaps TRBD1 (6 bases). This CDR3 spans 15 amino acids. V lost 3 bases and J 1 base, leaving 12 bases between the germline ends. Germline CDR1 SGHAT, CDR2 FQNNGV. CDR3 coding DNA: TGTGCCAGCAGCTTGAGTAAGACAGGGAACACTGAAGCTTTCTTT. Protein sequence: CASSLSKTGNTEAFF.